This T cell receptor (beta chain) was found in a study of technical replicates of blood from several donors. V shed 7 bases and J shed 0 bases, with 10 bases lying between them. CDR3 size: 13 residues. The germline gives CDR1 SNHLY, CDR2 FYNNEI. Sequencing used immunoSEQ multiplex PCR; TCRdb keeps in-frame clones, though not all of them. The sample lists tens of thousands of clones; about 86% were seen once. This clone was observed a few times. Sequencing used PBMCs. This rearrangement joins TRBV2 to TRBJ2-7, with D possibly TRBD1 on 5 matching bases. The origin of this receptor is a human donor in good health. Some clones in this sample may be carry-over from other donors' samples. CDR3 bases: TGTGCCAGCACAATACAGGCCTCCTACGAGCAGTACTTC. This sequence encodes CASTIQASYEQYF. The whole variable domain, remainder taken from reference TRBV2 and TRBJ2-7, is EPEVTQTPSHQVTQMGQEVILRCVPISNHLYFYWYRQILGQKVEFLVSFYNNEISEKSEIFDDQFSVERPDGSNFTLKIRSTKLEDSAMYFCASTIQASYEQYFGPGTRLTVT.